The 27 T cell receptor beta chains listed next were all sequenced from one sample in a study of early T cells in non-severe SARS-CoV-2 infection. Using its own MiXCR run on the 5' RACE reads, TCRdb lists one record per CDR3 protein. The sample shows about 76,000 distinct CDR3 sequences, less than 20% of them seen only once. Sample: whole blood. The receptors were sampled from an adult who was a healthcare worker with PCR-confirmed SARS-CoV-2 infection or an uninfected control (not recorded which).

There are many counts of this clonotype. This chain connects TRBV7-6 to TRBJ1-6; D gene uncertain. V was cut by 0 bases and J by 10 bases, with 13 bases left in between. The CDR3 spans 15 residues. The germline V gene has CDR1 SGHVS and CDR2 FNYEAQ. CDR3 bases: TGTGCCAGCAGCTTAGCTGCTGAGCAGATCTCACCCCTCCACTTT. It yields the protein CASSLAAEQISPLHF.

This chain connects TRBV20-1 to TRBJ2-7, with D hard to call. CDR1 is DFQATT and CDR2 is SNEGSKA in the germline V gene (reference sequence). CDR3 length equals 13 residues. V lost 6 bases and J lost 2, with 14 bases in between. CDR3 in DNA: TGCAGTGCGGGGATGAGCGACACCTACGAGCAGTACTTC. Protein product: CSAGMSDTYEQYF.

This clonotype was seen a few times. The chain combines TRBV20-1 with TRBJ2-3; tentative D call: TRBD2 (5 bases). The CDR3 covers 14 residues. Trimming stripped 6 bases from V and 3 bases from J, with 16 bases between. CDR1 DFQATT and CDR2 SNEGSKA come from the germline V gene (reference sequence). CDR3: CSAQDSSRTDTQYF. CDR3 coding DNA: TGCAGTGCCCAGGACTCTAGCAGGACAGATACGCAGTATTTT.

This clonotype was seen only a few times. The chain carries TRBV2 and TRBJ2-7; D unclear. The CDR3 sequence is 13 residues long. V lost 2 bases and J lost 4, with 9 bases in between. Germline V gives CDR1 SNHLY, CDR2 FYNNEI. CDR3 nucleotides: TGTGCCAGCAGTGAACACACAGATTACGAGCAGTACTTC. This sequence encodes CASSEHTDYEQYF. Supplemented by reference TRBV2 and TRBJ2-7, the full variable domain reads EPEVTQTPSHQVTQMGQEVILRCVPISNHLYFYWYRQILGQKVEFLVSFYNNEISEKSEIFDDQFSVERPDGSNFTLKIRSTKLEDSAMYFCASSEHTDYEQYFGPGTRLTVT.

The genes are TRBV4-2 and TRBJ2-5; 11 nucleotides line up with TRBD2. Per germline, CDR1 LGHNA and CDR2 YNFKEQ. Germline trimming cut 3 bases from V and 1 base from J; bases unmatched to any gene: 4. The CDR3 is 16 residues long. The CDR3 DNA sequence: TGTGCCAGCAGCCATCCGGGACTAGCGGTCCAAGAGACCCAGTACTTC. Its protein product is CASSHPGLAVQETQYF.

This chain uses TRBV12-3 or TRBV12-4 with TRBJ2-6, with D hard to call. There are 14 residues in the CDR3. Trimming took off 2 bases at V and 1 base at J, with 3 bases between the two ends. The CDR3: CASSLKSGANVLTF. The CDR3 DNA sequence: TGTGCCAGCAGTTTAAAGTCTGGGGCCAACGTCCTGACTTTC.

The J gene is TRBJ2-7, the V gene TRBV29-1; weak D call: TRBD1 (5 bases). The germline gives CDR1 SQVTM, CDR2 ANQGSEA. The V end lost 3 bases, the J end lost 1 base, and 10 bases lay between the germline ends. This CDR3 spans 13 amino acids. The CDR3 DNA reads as TGCAGCGTTGAGGCCAACAGGTCCTACGAGCAGTACTTC. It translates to CSVEANRSYEQYF.

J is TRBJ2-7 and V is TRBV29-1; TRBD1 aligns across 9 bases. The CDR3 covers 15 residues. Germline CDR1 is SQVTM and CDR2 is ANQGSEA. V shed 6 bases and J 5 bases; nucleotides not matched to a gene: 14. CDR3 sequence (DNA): TGCAGCGTGGAGCGCGGGACAGGGATAAGGAACGAGCAGTACTTC. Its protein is CSVERGTGIRNEQYF.

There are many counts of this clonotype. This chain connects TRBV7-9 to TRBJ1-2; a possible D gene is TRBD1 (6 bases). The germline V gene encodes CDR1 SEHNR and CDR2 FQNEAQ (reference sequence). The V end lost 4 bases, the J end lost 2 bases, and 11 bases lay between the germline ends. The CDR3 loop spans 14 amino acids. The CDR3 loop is CASSSGQSNYGYTF. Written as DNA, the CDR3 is TGTGCCAGCAGCTCCGGACAGTCCAACTATGGCTACACCTTC.

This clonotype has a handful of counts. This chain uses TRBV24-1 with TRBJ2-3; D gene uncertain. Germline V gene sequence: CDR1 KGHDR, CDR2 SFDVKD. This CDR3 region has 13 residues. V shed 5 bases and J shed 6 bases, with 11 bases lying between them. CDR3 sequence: CATSGDPTDTQYF. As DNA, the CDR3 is TGTGCCACCAGTGGTGACCCAACGGATACGCAGTATTTT.

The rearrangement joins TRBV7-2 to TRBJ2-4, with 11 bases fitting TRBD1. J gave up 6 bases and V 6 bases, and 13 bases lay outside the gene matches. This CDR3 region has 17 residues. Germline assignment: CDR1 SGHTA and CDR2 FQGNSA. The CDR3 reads CASRTGTGGGNPNIQYF. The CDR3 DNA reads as TGTGCCAGCAGAACCGGGACAGGGGGGGGAAACCCAAACATTCAGTACTTC.

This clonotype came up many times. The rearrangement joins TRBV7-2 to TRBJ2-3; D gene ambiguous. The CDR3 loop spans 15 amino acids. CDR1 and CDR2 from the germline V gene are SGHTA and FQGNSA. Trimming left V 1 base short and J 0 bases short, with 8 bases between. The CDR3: CASSLDNTSTDTQYF. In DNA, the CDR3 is TGTGCCAGCAGCTTAGATAACACTAGCACAGATACGCAGTATTTT.

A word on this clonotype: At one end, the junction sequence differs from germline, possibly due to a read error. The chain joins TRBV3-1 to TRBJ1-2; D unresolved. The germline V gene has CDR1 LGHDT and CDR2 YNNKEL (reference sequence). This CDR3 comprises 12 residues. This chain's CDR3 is CTSSVGSYGYTF. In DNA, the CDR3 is TGTACCAGCAGTGTAGGGAGCTATGGCTACACCTTC. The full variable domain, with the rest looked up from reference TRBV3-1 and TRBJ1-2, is DTAVSQTPKYLVTQMGNDKSIKCEQNLGHDTMYWYKQDSKKFLKIMFSYNNKELIINETVPNRFSPKSPDKAHLNLHINSLELGDSAVYFCTSSVGSYGYTFGSGTRLTVV.

CDR3 sequence: CSANRAPYNEQFF. DNA for the CDR3: TGCAGTGCTAACAGGGCCCCCTACAATGAGCAGTTCTTC. The chain joins TRBV20-1 to TRBJ2-1; a weak D match, TRBD1 (6 bases). Trimming left V 4 bases short and J 2 bases short, with 9 bases between. The CDR3 runs to 13 residues. CDR1 and CDR2 from the germline V gene are DFQATT and SNEGSKA (reference sequence).

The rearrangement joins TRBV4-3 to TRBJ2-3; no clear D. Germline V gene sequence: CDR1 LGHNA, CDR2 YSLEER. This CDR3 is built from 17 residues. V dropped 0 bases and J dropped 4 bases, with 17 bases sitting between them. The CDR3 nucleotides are TGCGCCAGCAGCCAAGATCAAGGACCTCTACGAGCAGATACGCAGTATTTT. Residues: CASSQDQGPLRADTQYF.

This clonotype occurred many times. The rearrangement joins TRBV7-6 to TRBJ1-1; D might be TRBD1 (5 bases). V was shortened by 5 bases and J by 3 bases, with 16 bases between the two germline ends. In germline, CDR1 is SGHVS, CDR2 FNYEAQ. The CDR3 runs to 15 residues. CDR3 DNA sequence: TGTGCCAGCAGCGGGTGGGGGGACCGAGACACTGAAGCTTTCTTT. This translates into CASSGWGDRDTEAFF.

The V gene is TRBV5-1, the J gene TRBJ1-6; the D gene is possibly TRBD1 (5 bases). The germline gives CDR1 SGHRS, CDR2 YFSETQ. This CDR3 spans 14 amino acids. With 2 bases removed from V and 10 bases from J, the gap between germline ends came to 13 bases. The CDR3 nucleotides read TGCGCCAGCAGCTTCTCAGGGAAGAGCTCACCCCTCCACTTT. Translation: CASSFSGKSSPLHF. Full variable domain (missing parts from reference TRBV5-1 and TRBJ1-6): KAGVTQTPRYLIKTRGQQVTLSCSPISGHRSVSWYQQTPGQGLQFLFEYFSETQRNKGNFPGRFSGRQFSNSRSEMNVSTLELGDSALYLCASSFSGKSSPLHFGNGTRLTVT.

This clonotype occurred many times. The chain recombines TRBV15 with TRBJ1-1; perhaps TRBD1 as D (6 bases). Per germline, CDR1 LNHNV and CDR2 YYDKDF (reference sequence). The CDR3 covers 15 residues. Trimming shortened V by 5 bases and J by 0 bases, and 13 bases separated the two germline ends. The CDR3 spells CATSGPGVMNTEAFF. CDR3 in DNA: TGTGCCACCAGCGGACCAGGGGTTATGAACACTGAAGCTTTCTTT.

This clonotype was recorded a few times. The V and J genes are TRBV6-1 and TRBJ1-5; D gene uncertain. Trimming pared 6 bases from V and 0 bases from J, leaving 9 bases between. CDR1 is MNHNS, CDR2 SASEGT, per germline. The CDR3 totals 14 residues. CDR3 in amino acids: CASRVTNSNQPQHF. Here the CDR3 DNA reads TGTGCCAGCAGGGTCACAAATAGCAATCAGCCCCAGCATTTT.

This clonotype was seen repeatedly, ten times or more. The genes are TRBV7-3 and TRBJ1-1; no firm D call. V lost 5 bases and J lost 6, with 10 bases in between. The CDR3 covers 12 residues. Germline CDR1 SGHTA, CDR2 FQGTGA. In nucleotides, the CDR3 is TGTGCCAGCAGCCCAGGACTTTCTGAAGCTTTCTTT. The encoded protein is CASSPGLSEAFF.

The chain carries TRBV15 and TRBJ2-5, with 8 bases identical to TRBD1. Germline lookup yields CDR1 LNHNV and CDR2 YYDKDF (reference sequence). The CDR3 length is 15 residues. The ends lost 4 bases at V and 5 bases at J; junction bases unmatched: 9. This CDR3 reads CATSNGQGYGETQYF. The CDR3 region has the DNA TGTGCCACCAGCAACGGACAGGGATATGGGGAGACCCAGTACTTC.

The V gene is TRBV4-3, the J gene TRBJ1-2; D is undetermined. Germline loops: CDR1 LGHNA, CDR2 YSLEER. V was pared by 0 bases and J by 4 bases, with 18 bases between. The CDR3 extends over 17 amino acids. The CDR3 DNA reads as TGCGCCAGCAGCCAAGACGTTATAGGAGACTCCTTCTATGGCTACACCTTC. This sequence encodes CASSQDVIGDSFYGYTF.

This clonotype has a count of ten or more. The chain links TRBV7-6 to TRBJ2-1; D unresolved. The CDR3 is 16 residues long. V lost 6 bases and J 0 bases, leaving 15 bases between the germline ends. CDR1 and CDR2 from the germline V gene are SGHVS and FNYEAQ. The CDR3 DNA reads TGTGCCAGCAGTCATTCCCCTCACAGCTCCTACAATGAGCAGTTCTTC. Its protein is CASSHSPHSSYNEQFF. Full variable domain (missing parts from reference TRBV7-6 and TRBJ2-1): GAGVSQSPRYKVTKRGQDVALRCDPISGHVSLYWYRQALGQGPEFLTYFNYEAQQDKSGLPNDRFSAERPEGSISTLTIQRTEQRDSAMYRCASSHSPHSSYNEQFFGPGTRLTVL.

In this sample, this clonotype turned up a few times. CDR3 amino acids: CASSSGHSNYGYTF. CDR3 bases: TGTGCCAGCAGCTCGGGACATTCTAACTATGGCTACACCTTC. The chain employs TRBV7-8 and TRBJ1-2; D possibly corresponds to TRBD1 (6 bases). The CDR3 covers 14 residues. V shed 4 bases and J shed 0 bases, with 9 bases lying between them. The germline CDR1 and CDR2 sequences are SGHVS and FQNEAQ.

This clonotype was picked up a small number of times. The CDR3 region has the DNA TGCGCCAGCAGCAGGACAGGGTCTGGGGGAGATACGCAGTATTTT. The encoded protein is CASSRTGSGGDTQYF. This sequence joins TRBV4-3 and TRBJ2-3, with 8 bases matching TRBD1. The CDR3 consists of 15 residues. Germline assignment: CDR1 LGHNA and CDR2 YSLEER. The J segment lost 5 bases and the V segment lost 5 bases, leaving 9 bases of the junction unmatched.

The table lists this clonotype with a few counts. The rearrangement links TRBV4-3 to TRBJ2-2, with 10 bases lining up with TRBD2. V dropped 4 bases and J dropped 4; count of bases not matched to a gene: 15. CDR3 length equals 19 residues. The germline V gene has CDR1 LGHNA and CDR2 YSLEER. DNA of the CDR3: TGCGCCAGCAGCCGGAGGATACTAAGCGGGAGGGCCGGCACCGGGGAGCTGTTTTTT. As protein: CASSRRILSGRAGTGELFF.

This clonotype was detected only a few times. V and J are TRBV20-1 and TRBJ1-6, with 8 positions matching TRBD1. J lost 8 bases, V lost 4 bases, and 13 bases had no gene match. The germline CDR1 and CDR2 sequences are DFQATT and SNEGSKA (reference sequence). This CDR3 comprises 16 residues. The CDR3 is CSANPYETGDHSPLHF. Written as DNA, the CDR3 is TGCAGTGCTAACCCCTACGAGACAGGGGATCATTCACCCCTCCACTTT.